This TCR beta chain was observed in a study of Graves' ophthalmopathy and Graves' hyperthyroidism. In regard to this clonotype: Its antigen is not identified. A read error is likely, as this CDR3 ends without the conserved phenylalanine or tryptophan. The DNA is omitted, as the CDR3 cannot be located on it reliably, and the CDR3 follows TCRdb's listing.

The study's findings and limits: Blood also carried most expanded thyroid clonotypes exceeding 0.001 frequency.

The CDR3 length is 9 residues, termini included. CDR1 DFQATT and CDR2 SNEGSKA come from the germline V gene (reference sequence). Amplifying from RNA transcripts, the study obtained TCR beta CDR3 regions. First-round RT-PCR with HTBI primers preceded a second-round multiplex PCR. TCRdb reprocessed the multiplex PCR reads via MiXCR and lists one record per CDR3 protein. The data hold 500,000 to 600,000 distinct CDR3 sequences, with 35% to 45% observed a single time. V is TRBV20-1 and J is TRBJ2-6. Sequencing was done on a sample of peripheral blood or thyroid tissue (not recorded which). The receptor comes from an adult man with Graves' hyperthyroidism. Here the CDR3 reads CSAIDRRTS.